Below, 29 T cell receptor beta chains from the same sample are listed, as sequenced in a study of blood T cell repertoires in COVID-19. Some clones are missing from TCRdb's copy, which holds only in-frame ones; the method was immunoSEQ multiplex PCR. The sample lists approximately 180,000 clones, approximately 83% occurring once. Sequenced: peripheral blood. These TCRs come from a human donor with active or convalescent COVID-19. The donor label of this sample is uncertain.

This chain connects TRBV3-1 (or the pseudogene TRBV3-2) to TRBJ2-3; D may be TRBD2 (6 bases). The V gene's germline CDR1 is LGHDT and CDR2 YNNKEL (reference sequence). V lost 2 bases to trimming and J lost 2 bases, with 14 bases between them. This CDR3 region has 16 residues. The CDR3 protein is CASSQRRAIPTDTQYF. In nucleotides, the CDR3 is TGTGCCAGCAGCCAAAGGAGGGCAATACCCACAGATACGCAGTATTTT.

The CDR3 loop is CASSLAGSNGYTF. CDR3 DNA sequence: TGTGCCAGCAGCTTGGCAGGGTCTAATGGCTACACCTTC. The chain links TRBV5-6 to TRBJ1-2, with TRBD1 as a possible D gene (5 bases). With 0 bases removed from V and 6 bases from J, the gap between germline ends came to 9 bases. CDR1 is SGHDT, CDR2 YYEEEE, per germline. The CDR3 extends over 13 amino acids.

The chain employs TRBV5-6 and TRBJ1-5, with a tentative D call TRBD1 (5 bases). CDR1 and CDR2 from the germline V gene are SGHDT and YYEEEE. CDR3 size: 14 residues. V was shortened by 6 bases and J by 6 bases, with 16 bases between the two germline ends. Here the CDR3 reads CASTAQGAGQPQHF. The CDR3 DNA reads TGTGCCAGCACCGCCCAGGGTGCCGGTCAGCCCCAGCATTTT.

This clone was detected only once. V usage is TRBV7-2 and J usage is TRBJ2-7; TRBD2 aligns across 7 bases. Germline lookup yields CDR1 SGHTA and CDR2 FQGNSA. J was trimmed by 5 bases and V by 5 bases; bases with no gene match: 12. The CDR3 spans 15 residues. Here the CDR3 DNA reads TGTGCCAGCAGCAGAAGGCACGGGAGGATCGACGAGCAGTACTTC. This gives the protein CASSRRHGRIDEQYF.

This clone was detected only once. The rearrangement joins TRBV7-9 to TRBJ2-1; 9 bases are shared with TRBD2. The ends lost 1 base at V and 10 bases at J; junction bases unmatched: 8. The CDR3 length is 15 residues. The germline V gene has CDR1 SEHNR and CDR2 FQNEAQ (reference sequence). The CDR3 DNA reads as TGTGCCAGCAGCTTAGGGTTAGCGGGAGAGGAGGAGCAGTTCTTC. Translated: CASSLGLAGEEEQFF.

The chain uses TRBV6-5 and TRBJ1-5; perhaps TRBD1 as D (6 bases). The CDR3 is 15 residues long. With 6 bases removed from V and 2 bases from J, the gap between germline ends came to 14 bases. Germline CDR1 and CDR2: MNHEY and SVGAGI. In DNA, the CDR3 is TGTGCCAGCAGGAACAGGGTGGGTGGCAATCAGCCCCAGCATTTT. Amino acid sequence: CASRNRVGGNQPQHF.

The chain recombines TRBV3-1 (or the pseudogene TRBV3-2) with TRBJ2-7; D is uncertain. Trimming pared 1 base from V and 3 bases from J, leaving 7 bases between. This CDR3 region has 13 residues. Germline V CDR1 and CDR2: LGHDT, YNNKEL (reference sequence). CDR3 residues: CASSQVLSYEQYF. CDR3 bases: TGTGCCAGCAGCCAAGTTCTGAGCTACGAGCAGTACTTC.

V is TRBV6-5 and J is TRBJ1-1; D is ambiguous. The germline V gene has CDR1 MNHEY and CDR2 SVGAGI. The CDR3 covers 12 residues. Trimming pared 10 bases from V and 9 bases from J, leaving 18 bases between. The CDR3 here is CATPDSTGKAFF. DNA of the CDR3: TGTGCCACCCCAGACTCGACGGGGAAAGCTTTCTTT.

A word on this clone: In the same sample, other DNA sequences code for this CDR3. The chain is built from TRBV29-1 and TRBJ2-7; 8 nucleotides line up with TRBD1. With 6 bases clipped from V and 4 bases from J, the junction kept 5 bases outside the gene matches. The CDR3 is made up of 12 amino acids. Germline V gives CDR1 SQVTM, CDR2 ANQGSEA. For the CDR3, the DNA is TGCAGCGTCCCGGGACAGGCTTACGAGCAGTACTTC. Its translation is CSVPGQAYEQYF.

The chain has TRBV9 and TRBJ2-3; 9 nucleotides agree with TRBD2. J lost 1 base, V lost 3 bases, and 9 bases had no gene match. From germline, CDR1 is SGDLS and CDR2 YYNGEE. This CDR3 is 17 amino acids long. The CDR3 here is CASSAGRASGGTDTQYF. As DNA, the CDR3 is TGTGCCAGCAGCGCGGGAAGGGCTAGCGGGGGCACAGATACGCAGTATTTT.

Comments on this clone: The junction shows a germline mismatch at one end, possibly a read error. CDR3 sequence: CASSLARGAGRVVF. The DNA for the CDR3 is TGTGCCAGCAGCTTGGCTAGGGGAGCGGGGCGCGTTGTCTTC. The rearrangement links TRBV5-4 to TRBJ2-1; 7 positions agree with TRBD2. This CDR3 has 14 residues. In germline, CDR1 is SGHNT, CDR2 YYREEE (reference sequence).

The chain recombines TRBV20-1 with TRBJ2-7; D perhaps matches TRBD1 (7 bases). This CDR3 has 11 amino acids. The V end lost 2 bases, the J end lost 6 bases, and 8 bases lay between the germline ends. Germline lookup yields CDR1 DFQATT and CDR2 SNEGSKA (reference sequence). The CDR3 loop reads CSARQGGEQYF. Here the CDR3 DNA reads TGCAGTGCTAGACAGGGGGGCGAGCAGTACTTC.

This clone has only one observation. V and J are TRBV27 and TRBJ2-5, with D uncertain. Germline-derived CDR1 and CDR2 are MNHEY and SMNVEV (reference sequence). The CDR3 runs 13 residues. Deletions cut 7 bases from V and 1 base from J, with 10 bases between. The DNA for the CDR3 is TGTGCCAGCAAACGCGACATCCAAGAGACCCAGTACTTC. Translation gives CASKRDIQETQYF.

The chain employs TRBV9 and TRBJ2-1; TRBD2 aligns across 9 bases. The CDR3 extends over 15 amino acids. J gave up 15 bases and V 0 bases, and 13 bases lay outside the gene matches. Germline V gives CDR1 SGDLS, CDR2 YYNGEE. The CDR3 protein is CASSVGSGGPQGGFF. The CDR3, as DNA: TGTGCCAGCAGCGTAGGGAGCGGGGGGCCCCAAGGAGGGTTCTTC.

This clone occurred a few times. V usage is TRBV29-1 and J usage is TRBJ2-7; TRBD2 might be the D (5 bases). V gave up 4 bases and J gave up 3 bases, with 10 bases separating them. CDR1 is SQVTM and CDR2 is ANQGSEA in the germline V gene. This CDR3 has 12 amino acids. CDR3 residues: CSVAWTFYEQYF. The CDR3 coding sequence is TGCAGCGTTGCCTGGACTTTCTACGAGCAGTACTTC.

J is TRBJ1-1 and V is TRBV6-2 or TRBV6-3; D is undetermined. Germline CDR1 MNHEY, CDR2 SVGEGT. The CDR3 covers 15 residues. The V end was cut by 2 bases, the J end by 0 bases, with 10 bases between. The CDR3 region has the DNA TGTGCCAGCAGTTACGGGCAGATCATGAACACTGAAGCTTTCTTT. This gives the protein CASSYGQIMNTEAFF.

This chain joins TRBV5-1 and TRBJ2-7; 8 bases are shared with TRBD2. The CDR3 is made up of 15 amino acids. J lost 0 bases, V lost 4 bases, and 6 bases had no gene match. Germline CDR1 SGHRS, CDR2 YFSETQ. DNA for the CDR3: TGCGCCAGCAGCCCGGGGGGGGCTCTCTCCTACGAGCAGTACTTC. It specifies CASSPGGALSYEQYF.

This rearrangement joins TRBV24-1 to TRBJ2-1; possibly TRBD2 for D (5 bases). The CDR3 is 12 amino acids. Germline assignment: CDR1 KGHDR and CDR2 SFDVKD. Trimming shortened V by 0 bases and J by 14 bases, and 10 bases separated the two germline ends. This CDR3 reads CATSDLLGVEFF. In DNA, the CDR3 is TGTGCCACCAGTGATTTGCTCGGGGTGGAGTTCTTC.

In nucleotides, the CDR3 is TGCGCCAGCAGCATTGGAGGGCATAATGAAAAACTGTTTTTT. It specifies CASSIGGHNEKLFF. The chain couples TRBV5-1 to TRBJ1-4; D is uncertain. This CDR3 is built from 14 residues. From germline, CDR1 is SGHRS and CDR2 YFSETQ. V lost 4 bases to trimming and J lost 4 bases, with 11 bases between them.

The CDR3 loop reads CASSGLADRQETQYF. The CDR3 DNA reads as TGTGCCAGCAGTGGACTAGCAGACCGCCAAGAGACCCAGTACTTC. V usage is TRBV6-1 and J usage is TRBJ2-5, with TRBD2 matching 7 bases. The junction had 6 bases not matched to a gene; V was cut back by 4 bases and J by 1 base. Germline V gene sequence: CDR1 MNHNS, CDR2 SASEGT. The CDR3 has 15 amino acids.

The rearrangement uses TRBV5-4 and TRBJ1-6, with TRBD1 matching 7 bases. Germline values: CDR1 SGHNT, CDR2 YYREEE (reference sequence). Trimming took 1 base from V and 7 from J; bases not matched to a gene: 5. This CDR3 contains 15 residues. The CDR3 sequence: CASSLLGQPNSPLHF. The CDR3 nucleotides are TGTGCCAGCAGCTTGTTGGGACAGCCAAATTCACCCCTCCACTTT.

In this sample, this clone turned up a few times. This chain joins TRBV7-2 and TRBJ2-7; 12 bases agree with TRBD2. Germline loops: CDR1 SGHTA, CDR2 FQGNSA. V shed 1 base and J 6 bases; nucleotides not matched to a gene: 4. There are 15 residues in the CDR3. The CDR3 loop is CASSLGASGGVEQYF. For the CDR3, the DNA is TGTGCCAGCAGCTTAGGGGCTAGCGGGGGGGTCGAGCAGTACTTC.

The genes are TRBV10-3 and TRBJ2-7; D perhaps matches TRBD2 (6 bases). The CDR3 is 16 residues long. CDR1 is ENHRY and CDR2 is SYGVKD in the germline V gene. Trimming removed 4 bases at V and 9 bases at J, with 25 bases between. CDR3 sequence (DNA): TGTGCCATCAGTGGGGGGGACGGGGGAGGAACCGATGGGCAGTACTTC. As protein: CAISGGDGGGTDGQYF.

The chain is built from TRBV20-1 and TRBJ2-2, with D tentatively TRBD2 (5 bases). CDR3 length equals 12 residues. CDR1 DFQATT and CDR2 SNEGSKA come from the germline V gene (reference sequence). The V gene lost 3 bases and the J gene lost 6 bases, with 8 bases spanning the gap. CDR3 amino acids: CSASPEAGELFF. CDR3 nucleotide sequence: TGCAGTGCTAGTCCGGAGGCCGGGGAGCTGTTTTTT.

The rearrangement uses TRBV7-8 and TRBJ1-5; possibly TRBD1 for D (5 bases). V shed 2 bases and J shed 5 bases, with 10 bases lying between them. The germline gives CDR1 SGHVS, CDR2 FQNEAQ. The CDR3 extends over 14 amino acids. CDR3 in amino acids: CASSLHRQDQPQHF. The CDR3 nucleotides are TGTGCCAGCAGCTTACACAGGCAAGATCAGCCCCAGCATTTT. The whole variable domain, remainder taken from reference TRBV7-8 and TRBJ1-5, is GAGVSQSPRYKVAKRGQDVALRCDPISGHVSLFWYQQALGQGPEFLTYFQNEAQLDKSGLPSDRFFAERPEGSVSTLKIQRTQQEDSAVYLCASSLHRQDQPQHFGDGTRLSIL.

The V and J genes are TRBV6-2 or TRBV6-3 and TRBJ1-5; weak D call: TRBD1 (5 bases). V shed 5 bases and J shed 0 bases, with 11 bases lying between them. Per germline, CDR1 MNHEY and CDR2 SVGEGT. The CDR3 spans 15 residues. CDR3: CASSAAGYSNQPQHF. The CDR3 nucleotides read TGTGCCAGCAGTGCCGCAGGGTATAGCAATCAGCCCCAGCATTTT.

CDR3 coding DNA: TGTGCCAGCAGCCGGGAGTCGGAGGCTTTCTTT. Amino acid sequence: CASSRESEAFF. The chain has TRBV11-3 and TRBJ1-1, with D unresolved. V was trimmed by 5 bases and J by 11 bases, leaving 12 bases between them. This CDR3 is built from 11 residues. CDR1 and CDR2 from the germline V gene are SGHNT and YENEEA.

The V gene is TRBV5-4, the J gene TRBJ2-7; D gene ambiguous. V was trimmed by 4 bases and J by 1 base, leaving 18 bases between them. The germline gives CDR1 SGHNT, CDR2 YYREEE (reference sequence). The length of the CDR3 is 16 residues. The CDR3 is CASSDLLHPWSYEQYF. DNA for the CDR3: TGTGCCAGCAGCGATCTACTACACCCCTGGTCCTACGAGCAGTACTTC.

In its sample, this clone was seen once. The chain recombines TRBV20-1 with TRBJ2-5; 7 positions match TRBD1. CDR3 size: 14 residues. Trimming cost V 3 bases and J 2 bases; bases outside gene matches: 6. From germline, CDR1 is DFQATT and CDR2 SNEGSKA (reference sequence). The CDR3 region is CSASHRQGQETQYF. The CDR3 DNA reads as TGCAGTGCTAGTCACCGACAGGGACAAGAGACCCAGTACTTC.